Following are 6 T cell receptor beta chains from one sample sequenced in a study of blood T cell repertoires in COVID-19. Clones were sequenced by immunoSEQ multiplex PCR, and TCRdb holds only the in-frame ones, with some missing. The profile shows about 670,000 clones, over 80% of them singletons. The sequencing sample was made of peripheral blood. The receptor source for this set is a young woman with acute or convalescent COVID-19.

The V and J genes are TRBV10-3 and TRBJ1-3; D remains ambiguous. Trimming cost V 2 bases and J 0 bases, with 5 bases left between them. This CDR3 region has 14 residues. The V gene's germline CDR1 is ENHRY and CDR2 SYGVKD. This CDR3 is CAISEGLSGNTIYF. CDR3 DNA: TGTGCCATCAGTGAGGGACTCTCTGGAAACACCATATATTTT.

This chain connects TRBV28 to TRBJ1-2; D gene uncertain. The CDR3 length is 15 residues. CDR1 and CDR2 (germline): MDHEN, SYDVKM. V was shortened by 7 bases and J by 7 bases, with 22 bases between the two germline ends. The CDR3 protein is CASTTPAARGGGYTF. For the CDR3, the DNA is TGTGCCAGCACCACCCCCGCGGCTCGGGGTGGTGGCTACACCTTC.

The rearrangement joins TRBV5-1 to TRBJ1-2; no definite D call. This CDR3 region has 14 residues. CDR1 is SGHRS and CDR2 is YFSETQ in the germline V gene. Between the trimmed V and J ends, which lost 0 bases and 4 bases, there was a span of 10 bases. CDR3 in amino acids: CASSLAGARYGYTF. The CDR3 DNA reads TGCGCCAGCAGCTTGGCAGGCGCTCGCTATGGCTACACCTTC.

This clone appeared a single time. The DNA of the CDR3 is TGTGCCAGCATGGAGGGATCCTACGAGCAGTACTTC. Protein: CASMEGSYEQYF. The chain couples TRBV6-5 to TRBJ2-7, with D perhaps matching TRBD2 (6 bases). The CDR3 loop spans 12 amino acids. Trimming took off 7 bases at V and 1 base at J, with 8 bases between the two ends. Per the germline V gene, CDR1 is MNHEY and CDR2 is SVGAGI.

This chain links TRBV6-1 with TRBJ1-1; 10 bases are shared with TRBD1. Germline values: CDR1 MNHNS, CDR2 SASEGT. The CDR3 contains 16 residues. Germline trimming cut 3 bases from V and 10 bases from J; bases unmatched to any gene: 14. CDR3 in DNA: TGTGCCAGCAGTGATAGAACCGGGACAGGGGATTTTGGAGCTTTCTTT. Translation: CASSDRTGTGDFGAFF.

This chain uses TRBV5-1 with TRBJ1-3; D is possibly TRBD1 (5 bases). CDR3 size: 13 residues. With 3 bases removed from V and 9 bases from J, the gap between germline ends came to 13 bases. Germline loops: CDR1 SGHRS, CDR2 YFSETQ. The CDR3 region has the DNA TGCGCCAGCAGCTCTGAAAGCGGGGGCACCATATATTTT. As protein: CASSSESGGTIYF.